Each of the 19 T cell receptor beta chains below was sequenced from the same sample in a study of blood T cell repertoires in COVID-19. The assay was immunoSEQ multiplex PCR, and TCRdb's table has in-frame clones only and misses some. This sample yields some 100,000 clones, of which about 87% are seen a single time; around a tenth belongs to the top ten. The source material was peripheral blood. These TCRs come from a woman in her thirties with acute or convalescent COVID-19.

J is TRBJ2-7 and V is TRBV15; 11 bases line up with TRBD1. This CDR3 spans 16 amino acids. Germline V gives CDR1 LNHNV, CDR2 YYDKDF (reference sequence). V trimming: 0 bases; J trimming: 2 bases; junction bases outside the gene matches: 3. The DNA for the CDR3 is TGTGCCACCAGCAGAGATCGGGGACAGGGGGCCTACGAGCAGTACTTC. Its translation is CATSRDRGQGAYEQYF.

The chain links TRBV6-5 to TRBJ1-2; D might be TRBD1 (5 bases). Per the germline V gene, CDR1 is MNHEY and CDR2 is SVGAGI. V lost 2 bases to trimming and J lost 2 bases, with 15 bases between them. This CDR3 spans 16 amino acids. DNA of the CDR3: TGTGCCAGCAGTTACCTCCGAGGGAGGGGAAACTATGGCTACACCTTC. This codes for CASSYLRGRGNYGYTF.

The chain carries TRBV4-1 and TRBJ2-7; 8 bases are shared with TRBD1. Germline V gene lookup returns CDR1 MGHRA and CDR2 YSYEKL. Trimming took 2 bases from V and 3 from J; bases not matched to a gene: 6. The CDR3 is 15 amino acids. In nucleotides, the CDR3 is TGCGCCAGCAGCCAACATGACAGGGGAGGCTACGAGCAGTACTTC. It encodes CASSQHDRGGYEQYF.

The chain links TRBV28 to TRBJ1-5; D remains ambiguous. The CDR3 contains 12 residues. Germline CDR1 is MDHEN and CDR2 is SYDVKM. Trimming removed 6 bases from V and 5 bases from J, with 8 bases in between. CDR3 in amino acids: CASSLQYQPQHF. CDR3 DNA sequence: TGTGCCAGCAGCTTACAATATCAGCCCCAGCATTTT.

CDR3 region: CASRLDHQPQHF. The DNA for the CDR3 is TGTGCCAGCAGACTAGACCATCAGCCCCAGCATTTT. V and J are TRBV28 and TRBJ1-5; D not resolved. Germline lookup yields CDR1 MDHEN and CDR2 SYDVKM. The CDR3 spans 12 residues. V was trimmed by 6 bases and J by 5 bases, leaving 8 bases between them.

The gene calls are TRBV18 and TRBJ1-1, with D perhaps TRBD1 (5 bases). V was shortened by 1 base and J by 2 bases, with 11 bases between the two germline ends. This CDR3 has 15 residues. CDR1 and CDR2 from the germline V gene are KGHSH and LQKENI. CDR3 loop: CASSPHVGPNTEAFF. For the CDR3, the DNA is TGTGCCAGCTCACCACATGTGGGGCCCAACACTGAAGCTTTCTTT.

The CDR3 coding sequence is TGTGCCAGCAGCCGCCCGGGATACAATGAGCAGTTCTTC. It translates to CASSRPGYNEQFF. The gene calls are TRBV5-6 and TRBJ2-1; possible D gene TRBD2, 5 bases. Trimming pared 4 bases from V and 4 bases from J, leaving 9 bases between. The CDR3 runs to 13 residues. The germline gives CDR1 SGHDT, CDR2 YYEEEE.

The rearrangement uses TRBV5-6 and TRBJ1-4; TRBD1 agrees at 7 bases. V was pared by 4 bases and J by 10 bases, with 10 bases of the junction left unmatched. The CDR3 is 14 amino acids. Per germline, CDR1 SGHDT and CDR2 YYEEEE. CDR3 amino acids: CASSHDRAGGKLFF. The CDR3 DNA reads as TGTGCCAGCAGCCATGACAGGGCGGGAGGAAAACTGTTTTTT.

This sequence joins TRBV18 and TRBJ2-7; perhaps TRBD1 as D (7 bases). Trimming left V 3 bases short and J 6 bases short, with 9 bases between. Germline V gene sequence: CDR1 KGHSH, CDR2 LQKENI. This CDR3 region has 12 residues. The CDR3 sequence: CASSPQGGEQYF. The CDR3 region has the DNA TGTGCCAGCTCACCCCAGGGGGGCGAGCAGTACTTC.

The chain's CDR3 is CSVIKGQGYTEAFF. The CDR3 coding sequence is TGCAGCGTCATAAAGGGACAGGGGTACACTGAAGCTTTCTTT. The chain uses TRBV29-1 and TRBJ1-1; the match to TRBD1 covers 10 bases. V gave up 6 bases and J gave up 3 bases; unmatched junction bases: 7. The length of the CDR3 is 14 residues. Germline V gene data show CDR1 as SQVTM and CDR2 as ANQGSEA.

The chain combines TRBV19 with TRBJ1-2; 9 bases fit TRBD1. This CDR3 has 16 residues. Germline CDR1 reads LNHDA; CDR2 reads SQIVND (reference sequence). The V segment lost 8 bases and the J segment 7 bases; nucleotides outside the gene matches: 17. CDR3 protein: CASVRRTGEGQGGYTF. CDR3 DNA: TGTGCCAGTGTGCGACGGACAGGGGAAGGTCAAGGTGGCTACACCTTC. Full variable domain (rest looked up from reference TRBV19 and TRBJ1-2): DGGITQSPKYLFRKEGQNVTLSCEQNLNHDAMYWYRQDPGQGLRLIYYSQIVNDFQKGDIAEGYSVSREKKESFPLTVTSAQKNPTAFYLCASVRRTGEGQGGYTFGSGTRLTVV.

CDR3 DNA sequence: TGTGCCAGCAGCCATAACCTCCTGGGACAGGGTCTAGGCTACACCTTC. Translated, it gives CASSHNLLGQGLGYTF. J is TRBJ1-2 and V is TRBV3-1 (or the pseudogene TRBV3-2); the match to TRBD1 covers 9 bases. Germline V gives CDR1 LGHDT, CDR2 YNNKEL (reference sequence). Unmatched junction bases numbered 13, after V lost 3 bases and J lost 8 bases. This CDR3 is built from 16 residues.

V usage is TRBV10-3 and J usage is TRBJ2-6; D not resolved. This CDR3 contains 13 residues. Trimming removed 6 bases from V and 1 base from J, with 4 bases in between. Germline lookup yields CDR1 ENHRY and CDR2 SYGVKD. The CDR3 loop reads CAISGSGANVLTF. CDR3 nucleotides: TGTGCCATCAGCGGGTCTGGGGCCAACGTCCTGACTTTC.

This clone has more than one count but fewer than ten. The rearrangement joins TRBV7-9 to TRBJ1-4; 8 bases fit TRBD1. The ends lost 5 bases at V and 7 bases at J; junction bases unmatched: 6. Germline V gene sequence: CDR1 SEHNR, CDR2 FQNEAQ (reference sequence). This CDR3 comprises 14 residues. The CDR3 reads CASSLTGGREKLFF. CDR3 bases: TGTGCCAGCAGCCTTACAGGGGGACGTGAAAAACTGTTTTTT.

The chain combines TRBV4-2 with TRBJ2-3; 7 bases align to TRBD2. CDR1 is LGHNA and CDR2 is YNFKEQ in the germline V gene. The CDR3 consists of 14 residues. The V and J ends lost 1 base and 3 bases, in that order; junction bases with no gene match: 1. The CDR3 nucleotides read TGTGCCAGCAGCCAAGGGGGGGGGACAGATACGCAGTATTTT. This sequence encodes CASSQGGGTDTQYF.

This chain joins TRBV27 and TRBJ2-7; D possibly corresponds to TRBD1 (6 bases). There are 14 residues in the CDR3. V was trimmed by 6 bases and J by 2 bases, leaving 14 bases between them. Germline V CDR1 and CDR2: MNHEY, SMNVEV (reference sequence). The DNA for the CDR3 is TGTGCCAGCAGCACACGACAGGCCCCCTACGAGCAGTACTTC. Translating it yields CASSTRQAPYEQYF.

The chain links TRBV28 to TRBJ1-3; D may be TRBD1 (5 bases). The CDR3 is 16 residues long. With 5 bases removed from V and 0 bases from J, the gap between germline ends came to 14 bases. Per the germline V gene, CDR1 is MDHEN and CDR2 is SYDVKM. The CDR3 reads CASSLGELVSGNTIYF. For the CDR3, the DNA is TGTGCCAGCAGTCTAGGGGAATTAGTCTCTGGAAACACCATATATTTT.

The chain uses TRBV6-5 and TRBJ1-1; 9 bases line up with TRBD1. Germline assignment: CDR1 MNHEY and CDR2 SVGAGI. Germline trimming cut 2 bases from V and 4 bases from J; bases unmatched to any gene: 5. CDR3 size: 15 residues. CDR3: CASSYPGQGGTEAFF. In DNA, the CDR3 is TGTGCCAGCAGTTACCCGGGACAGGGAGGCACTGAAGCTTTCTTT.

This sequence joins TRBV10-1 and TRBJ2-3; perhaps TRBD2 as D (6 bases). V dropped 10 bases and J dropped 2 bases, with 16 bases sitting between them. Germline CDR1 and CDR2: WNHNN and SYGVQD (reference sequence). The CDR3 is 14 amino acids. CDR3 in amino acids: CANLTGEVTDTQYF. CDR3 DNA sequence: TGCGCCAACTTAACCGGGGAGGTCACAGATACGCAGTATTTT.